The 25 T cell receptor beta chains reported below all come from one sample, sequenced in a study of CD8 T cells in Susac syndrome. The RNA, about 0.45 to 1 ug, was put through reverse transcription using random hexamers. One entry per CDR3 protein results from TCRdb running MiXCR on the immunoSEQ multiplex PCR reads. The sample includes 100,000 to 150,000 distinct CDR3 sequences, nearly 95% of them seen just once. What was sequenced was CD4+ T cells from PBMCs. The origin of the receptors is a human donor in good health.

V and J are TRBV5-6 and TRBJ2-7, with D possibly called TRBD1 or TRBD2 (5 bases each). Trimming took off 4 bases at V and 4 bases at J, with 15 bases between the two ends. CDR1 is SGHDT, CDR2 YYEEEE, per germline. The CDR3 is made up of 14 amino acids. CDR3 loop: CASSGRDRPYEQYF. CDR3 sequence (DNA): TGTGCCAGCAGCGGCCGGGACCGACCGTACGAGCAGTACTTC.

This chain uses TRBV15 with TRBJ1-5, with TRBD1 matching over 7 bases. This CDR3 has 16 residues. V lost 0 bases to trimming and J lost 5 bases; unmatched junction nucleotides: 7. Germline loops: CDR1 LNHNV, CDR2 YYDKDF (reference sequence). The CDR3 here is CATSRDHRGRDQPQHF. CDR3 DNA sequence: TGTGCCACCAGCAGAGATCATAGGGGGCGGGATCAGCCCCAGCATTTT.

J is TRBJ2-2 and V is TRBV27, with D perhaps being TRBD1 or TRBD2 (5 bases each). The CDR3 covers 16 residues. V lost 5 bases, J lost 5 bases, and 18 bases lay in between. Germline V CDR1 and CDR2: MNHEY, SMNVEV (reference sequence). The CDR3 region has the DNA TGTGCCAGCAGTCGCCCACTGACGGGACGGACCGGGGAGCTGTTTTTT. Translating it yields CASSRPLTGRTGELFF.

The sample holds one count of this clonotype. This chain joins TRBV6-6 and TRBJ2-3, with D tentatively TRBD2 (6 bases). The germline V gene has CDR1 MNHNY and CDR2 SVGAGI (reference sequence). This CDR3 contains 13 residues. V lost 0 bases and J lost 12, with 13 bases in between. The CDR3, as DNA: TGTGCCAGCAGTTACTCGAGCGGGTTAGATCAGTATTTT. Protein: CASSYSSGLDQYF.

V and J are TRBV3-1 and TRBJ2-5, with TRBD2 matching over 14 bases. Germline CDR1 is LGHDT and CDR2 is YNNKEL (reference sequence). The V and J ends lost 4 bases and 0 bases, in that order; junction bases with no gene match: 7. The CDR3 runs to 18 residues. CDR3 in amino acids: CASSPRTSGRKDQETQYF. The CDR3 region has the DNA TGTGCCAGCAGCCCTCGGACTAGCGGGAGGAAGGACCAAGAGACCCAGTACTTC.

The chain has TRBV28 and TRBJ1-2; TRBD1 agrees at 8 bases. This CDR3 has 16 amino acids. The germline CDR1 and CDR2 sequences are MDHEN and SYDVKM. V shed 4 bases, J shed 3 bases, and the junction held 10 bases outside the gene matches. The CDR3 here is CASSSGTGTLDYGYTF. DNA of the CDR3: TGTGCCAGCAGTTCCGGGACAGGCACTTTGGACTATGGCTACACCTTC.

This rearrangement joins TRBV18 to TRBJ2-2; 7 bases are shared with TRBD1. The length of the CDR3 is 14 residues. Germline loops: CDR1 KGHSH, CDR2 LQKENI. Losses at the gene ends were 6 bases for V and 4 bases for J; bases not matched to a gene: 5. Here the CDR3 reads CASSPGQATGELFF. The DNA for the CDR3 is TGTGCCAGCTCCCCCGGACAGGCCACCGGGGAGCTGTTTTTT.

The V and J genes are TRBV7-2 and TRBJ2-7; D unclear. The CDR3 has 15 amino acids. CDR1 and CDR2 (germline): SGHTA, FQGNSA. Trimming removed 5 bases from V and 1 base from J, with 15 bases in between. The CDR3 is CASSGWAATSYEQYF. CDR3 DNA sequence: TGTGCCAGCAGCGGGTGGGCTGCGACGTCCTACGAGCAGTACTTC.

The chain combines TRBV29-1 with TRBJ1-1; D might be TRBD1 (5 bases). V was clipped by 6 bases and J by 4 bases, with 15 bases between them. This CDR3 spans 13 amino acids. The germline V gene encodes CDR1 SQVTM and CDR2 ANQGSEA. CDR3 nucleotides: TGCAGCGTCTCACAGGTGGGGAGCACTGAAGCTTTCTTT. Its translation is CSVSQVGSTEAFF.

V usage is TRBV3-1 and J usage is TRBJ2-7; no clear D. The CDR3 consists of 14 residues. Germline CDR1 and CDR2: LGHDT and YNNKEL (reference sequence). The V end lost 4 bases, the J end lost 4 bases, and 14 bases lay between the germline ends. The CDR3 coding sequence is TGTGCCAGCAGCCGAAGCGCCGGGCCGTACGAGCAGTACTTC. Its protein product is CASSRSAGPYEQYF.

The V gene is TRBV19, the J gene TRBJ2-1, with 13 bases matching TRBD2. J was trimmed by 4 bases and V by 4 bases; bases with no gene match: 4. CDR1 is LNHDA, CDR2 SQIVND, per germline (reference sequence). The CDR3 is made up of 16 amino acids. CDR3 DNA: TGTGCCAGTAGTACGACTAGCGGGAGGTTATACAATGAGCAGTTCTTC. Translated: CASSTTSGRLYNEQFF.

The CDR3 region has the DNA TGCGCCAGCAGCTTGACGGCGGGAGTCGTCGAGCAGTACTTC. Its protein is CASSLTAGVVEQYF. This chain links TRBV5-1 with TRBJ2-7, with TRBD2 identical over 7 bases. Germline CDR1 SGHRS, CDR2 YFSETQ. V dropped 1 base and J dropped 6; count of bases not matched to a gene: 7. CDR3 length equals 14 residues.

The CDR3 sequence is CASSPTSNVNYEQYF. The CDR3 region has the DNA TGTGCCAGCTCACCGACCTCCAACGTAAATTACGAGCAGTACTTC. The genes are TRBV18 and TRBJ2-7; unclear D gene. Germline loops: CDR1 KGHSH, CDR2 LQKENI. V shed 3 bases and J shed 4 bases, with 16 bases lying between them. This CDR3 has 15 amino acids.

This sequence joins TRBV29-1 and TRBJ2-1, with D possibly TRBD1 on 6 matching bases. CDR1 is SQVTM, CDR2 ANQGSEA, per germline. Trimming shortened V by 4 bases and J by 4 bases, and 8 bases separated the two germline ends. There are 12 residues in the CDR3. The CDR3 DNA is TGCAGCGTTGCAAGGGGGTACAATGAGCAGTTCTTC. Translating it yields CSVARGYNEQFF.

The chain carries TRBV24-1 and TRBJ2-1; TRBD1 or TRBD2 may be the D gene (6 bases each). This CDR3 has 16 residues. Trimming took off 1 base at V and 1 base at J, with 10 bases between the two ends. Germline assignment: CDR1 KGHDR and CDR2 SFDVKD. The CDR3 spells CATSDFTGASYNEQFF. The CDR3 region has the DNA TGTGCCACCAGTGATTTTACGGGGGCGTCCTACAATGAGCAGTTCTTC.

The V and J genes are TRBV24-1 and TRBJ2-1; 9 nucleotides match TRBD2. The CDR3 has 13 residues. CDR1 KGHDR and CDR2 SFDVKD come from the germline V gene. Trimming took 7 bases from V and 6 from J; bases not matched to a gene: 3. The chain's CDR3 is CATRSGRRNEQFF. The DNA for the CDR3 is TGTGCCACCAGAAGCGGGAGGCGCAATGAGCAGTTCTTC.

This clonotype has just a few counts. This chain connects TRBV28 to TRBJ1-1; D is uncertain. This CDR3 contains 12 residues. The V gene's germline CDR1 is MDHEN and CDR2 SYDVKM. The V end lost 3 bases, the J end lost 1 base, and 3 bases lay between the germline ends. As DNA, the CDR3 is TGTGCCAGCAGTTTGCGGAACACTGAAGCTTTCTTT. This encodes CASSLRNTEAFF.

V and J are TRBV30 and TRBJ2-2; no firm D call. CDR3 length equals 15 residues. V was cut by 4 bases and J by 1 base, with 13 bases left in between. CDR1 and CDR2 from the germline V gene are GTSNPN and SVGIG (reference sequence). As DNA, the CDR3 is TGTGCCTGGACTGCGATCGGAGTGAACACCGGGGAGCTGTTTTTT. Encoded protein: CAWTAIGVNTGELFF.

J is TRBJ2-3 and V is TRBV2, with TRBD2 matching 11 bases. CDR3 length: 14 amino acids. Germline trimming cut 5 bases from V and 3 bases from J; bases unmatched to any gene: 1. Per the germline V gene, CDR1 is SNHLY and CDR2 is FYNNEI. The chain's CDR3 is CASSRLAGTDTQYF. Written as DNA, the CDR3 is TGTGCCAGCAGTAGACTAGCGGGAACAGATACGCAGTATTTT.

The CDR3 sequence: CASSLEGGVYGYTF. In DNA, the CDR3 is TGTGCCAGCAGCTTAGAGGGCGGCGTCTATGGCTACACCTTC. The V and J genes are TRBV7-9 and TRBJ1-2; D call uncertain. CDR1 SEHNR and CDR2 FQNEAQ come from the germline V gene (reference sequence). Between the trimmed V and J ends, which lost 1 base and 4 bases, there was a span of 10 bases. The CDR3 is 14 residues long.

The chain employs TRBV27 and TRBJ2-4; D gene uncertain. CDR3 length: 14 amino acids. V gave up 6 bases and J gave up 0 bases, with 9 bases separating them. CDR1 and CDR2 from the germline V gene are MNHEY and SMNVEV (reference sequence). CDR3 DNA: TGTGCCAGCAGACCCGTATTAGCCAAAAACATTCAGTACTTC. Translation gives CASRPVLAKNIQYF.

V gene TRBV7-9 combines with J gene TRBJ2-3; D is perhaps TRBD1 or TRBD2 (7 bases each). The germline V gene encodes CDR1 SEHNR and CDR2 FQNEAQ (reference sequence). V was trimmed by 2 bases and J by 5 bases, leaving 14 bases between them. The CDR3 length is 15 residues. CDR3 sequence: CASSLRGGGLDTQYF. As DNA, the CDR3 is TGTGCCAGCAGCTTAAGGGGAGGGGGCCTAGATACGCAGTATTTT.

This clonotype was seen a few times. The rearrangement joins TRBV3-1 to TRBJ2-7; no reliable D call. This CDR3 has 13 residues. The germline CDR1 and CDR2 sequences are LGHDT and YNNKEL (reference sequence). Trimming took off 2 bases at V and 7 bases at J, with 12 bases between the two ends. Written as DNA, the CDR3 is TGTGCCAGCAGCCAACTTTCCCTCGGGGAGCAGTACTTC. Translating gives CASSQLSLGEQYF.

The J gene is TRBJ2-5, the V gene TRBV12-3 or TRBV12-4, with D perhaps matching TRBD1 (5 bases). The CDR3 sequence is 13 residues long. The germline V and J ends were trimmed by 2 bases and 5 bases, with 9 bases remaining between them. CDR3 DNA: TGTGCCAGCAGTTTACAAGGGGTCGAGACCCAGTACTTC. Protein: CASSLQGVETQYF.

The chain combines TRBV24-1 with TRBJ2-1; no reliable D call. The germline V and J ends were trimmed by 0 bases and 9 bases, with 17 bases remaining between them. Germline CDR1 is KGHDR and CDR2 is SFDVKD. This CDR3 has 16 amino acids. The chain's CDR3 is CATSDLRYRDGSEQFF. CDR3 in DNA: TGTGCCACCAGTGATTTGCGGTATAGGGATGGTAGTGAGCAGTTCTTC.